One sample yielded the 26 T cell receptor beta chains listed below, sequenced in a study of blood T cell repertoires in COVID-19. This table comes from immunoSEQ multiplex PCR, and its TCRdb copy is limited to in-frame clones, with some not included. In the table there are roughly 50,000 clones, 70% to 90% of which are singletons. The sample taken for sequencing was peripheral blood. The source of these receptors is a woman aged 60-75 years with active COVID-19.

This clone was seen only once. The chain recombines TRBV7-7 with TRBJ2-5; D might be TRBD1 (6 bases). Trimming took 3 bases from V and 3 from J, leaving 8 bases between them. The germline V gene has CDR1 SSHAT and CDR2 FNYEAQ (reference sequence). There are 13 residues in the CDR3. In nucleotides, the CDR3 is TGTGCCAGCAGCTTTGACAGGAAAGAGACCCAGTACTTC. Amino acid sequence: CASSFDRKETQYF.

The rearrangement joins TRBV6-1 to TRBJ2-1; D might be TRBD2 (5 bases). Germline V CDR1 and CDR2: MNHNS, SASEGT. This CDR3 is 16 amino acids long. Trimming took 3 bases from V and 2 from J, leaving 14 bases between them. The CDR3 region has the DNA TGTGCCAGCAGTGAGAGGGCGATTTATACCTACAATGAGCAGTTCTTC. Its translation is CASSERAIYTYNEQFF.

The chain is built from TRBV7-6 and TRBJ1-5; 7 bases line up with TRBD1. The CDR3 has 17 residues. Per the germline V gene, CDR1 is SGHVS and CDR2 is FNYEAQ. Unmatched junction bases numbered 13, after V lost 5 bases and J lost 3 bases. The CDR3 DNA follows: TGTGCCAGCAGCCCATTACCGCCGGGACAGTCCAATCAGCCCCAGCATTTT. This translates into CASSPLPPGQSNQPQHF. The full variable domain, in which reference TRBV7-6 and TRBJ1-5 provide the parts outside the CDR3, is GAGVSQSPRYKVTKRGQDVALRCDPISGHVSLYWYRQALGQGPEFLTYFNYEAQQDKSGLPNDRFSAERPEGSISTLTIQRTEQRDSAMYRCASSPLPPGQSNQPQHFGDGTRLSIL.

V is TRBV11-2 and J is TRBJ1-6, with D perhaps matching TRBD1 (5 bases). V gave up 5 bases and J gave up 13 bases, with 21 bases separating them. The CDR3 spans 15 residues. Germline CDR1 reads SGHAT; CDR2 reads FQNNGV. The CDR3, as DNA: TGTGCCAGCAGCCTCGACAGAATACCCTCGCGGCCCCTCCACTTT. Amino acid sequence: CASSLDRIPSRPLHF.

This chain links TRBV7-9 with TRBJ2-1; 15 positions match TRBD2. The germline V gene has CDR1 SEHNR and CDR2 FQNEAQ (reference sequence). This CDR3 contains 18 residues. J lost 5 bases, V lost 5 bases, and 10 bases had no gene match. CDR3 DNA: TGTGCCAGCAGCCCCTCCACAGGACTAGCGGGGGGGAACAATGAGCAGTTCTTC. Translated: CASSPSTGLAGGNNEQFF.

This clone is a singleton in its sample. The genes are TRBV27 and TRBJ1-2; the D gene is possibly TRBD1 (5 bases). Germline lookup yields CDR1 MNHEY and CDR2 SMNVEV (reference sequence). The V end lost 4 bases, the J end lost 7 bases, and 10 bases lay between the germline ends. The CDR3 covers 12 residues. The CDR3 is CASSYGGTGYTF. The CDR3, as DNA: TGTGCCAGCAGTTATGGGGGGACTGGCTACACCTTC.

The chain couples TRBV9 to TRBJ1-3, with D tentatively TRBD1 (6 bases). Germline CDR1 is SGDLS and CDR2 is YYNGEE. This CDR3 is built from 16 residues. The V end was cut by 1 base, the J end by 0 bases, with 11 bases between. This CDR3 is CASSVLDSNSGNTIYF. CDR3 sequence (DNA): TGTGCCAGCAGCGTATTGGACAGCAACTCTGGAAACACCATATATTTT.

In its sample, this clone was seen once. The V and J genes are TRBV7-8 and TRBJ1-2; D unresolved. This CDR3 is built from 16 residues. V lost 1 base and J 2 bases, leaving 14 bases between the germline ends. Germline V gene lookup returns CDR1 SGHVS and CDR2 FQNEAQ. The DNA for the CDR3 is TGTGCCAGCAGCTTAGGCATCGGGGTGAGAAACTATGGCTACACCTTC. It is translated as CASSLGIGVRNYGYTF.

The J gene is TRBJ1-2, the V gene TRBV11-2; D gene uncertain. V was clipped by 4 bases and J by 0 bases, with 12 bases between them. There are 15 residues in the CDR3. Germline CDR1 is SGHAT and CDR2 is FQNNGV. DNA of the CDR3: TGTGCCAGCAGCTCACTTGACGGGTCTAACTATGGCTACACCTTC. Amino acids: CASSSLDGSNYGYTF.

V and J are TRBV4-2 and TRBJ2-5; D is possibly TRBD1 (6 bases). The CDR3 consists of 14 residues. Germline V gene lookup returns CDR1 LGHNA and CDR2 YNFKEQ. V dropped 1 base and J dropped 4 bases, with 10 bases sitting between them. The CDR3 coding sequence is TGTGCCAGCAGCCAAGTCCCAGGGGTAGAGACCCAGTACTTC. Protein product: CASSQVPGVETQYF.

V gene TRBV29-1 combines with J gene TRBJ2-5, with D maybe TRBD1 (5 bases). The length of the CDR3 is 10 residues. Germline lookup yields CDR1 SQVTM and CDR2 ANQGSEA. Trimming cost V 7 bases and J 5 bases, with 8 bases left between them. CDR3 in amino acids: CSGKGETQYF. The CDR3 bases are TGCAGCGGCAAGGGGGAGACCCAGTACTTC.

The chain recombines TRBV7-9 with TRBJ2-7; 8 bases are a match to TRBD1. The trim removed 5 bases at V and 3 bases at J, leaving 9 bases unmatched. Germline V gene data show CDR1 as SEHNR and CDR2 as FQNEAQ (reference sequence). This CDR3 is 15 amino acids long. In nucleotides, the CDR3 is TGTGCCAGCAGCAATAGACAGGGGCGAAACTACGAGCAGTACTTC. Its protein product is CASSNRQGRNYEQYF.

This clone was seen more than once but under ten times. The chain links TRBV27 to TRBJ2-3, with a possible D match to TRBD2 (7 bases). CDR1 and CDR2 (germline): MNHEY, SMNVEV (reference sequence). The CDR3 covers 17 residues. Trimming removed 8 bases from V and 1 base from J, with 22 bases in between. CDR3: CASGGARPGLRTDTQYF. In DNA, the CDR3 is TGTGCCAGCGGGGGGGCCCGACCGGGACTCCGCACAGATACGCAGTATTTT.

The V call is TRBV11-3, the J call TRBJ1-1; 7 nucleotides agree with TRBD1. V lost 5 bases, J lost 0 bases, and 3 bases stayed unmatched. Germline CDR1 reads SGHNT; CDR2 reads YENEEA. CDR3 size: 14 residues. The CDR3 here is CASSKDRLNTEAFF. CDR3 nucleotides: TGTGCCAGCAGCAAGGACAGGCTGAACACTGAAGCTTTCTTT. The full variable domain, completed using reference TRBV11-3 and TRBJ1-1, is EAGVVQSPRYKIIEKKQPVAFWCNPISGHNTLYWYLQNLGQGPELLIRYENEEAVDDSQLPKDRFSAERLKGVDSTLKIQPAELGDSAVYLCASSKDRLNTEAFFGQGTRLTVV.

This clone has a single count. The rearrangement uses TRBV5-4 and TRBJ2-3, with D tentatively TRBD1 (5 bases). Germline CDR1 is SGHNT and CDR2 is YYREEE (reference sequence). Trimming took off 4 bases at V and 10 bases at J, with 13 bases between the two ends. CDR3 length equals 12 residues. The CDR3 DNA follows: TGTGCCAGCAGCCAGGGCCCACCTCCGCAGTATTTT. Translation gives CASSQGPPPQYF.

This clone appeared a few times. The chain has TRBV7-9 and TRBJ1-6; 7 nucleotides line up with TRBD1. With 5 bases clipped from V and 9 bases from J, the junction kept 7 bases outside the gene matches. CDR3 length: 14 amino acids. Germline CDR1 and CDR2: SEHNR and FQNEAQ (reference sequence). Here the CDR3 reads CASSPEGQPSPLHF. The CDR3 DNA is TGTGCCAGCAGCCCCGAGGGACAGCCTTCACCCCTCCACTTT.

This clone was counted only a few times. The rearrangement joins TRBV29-1 to TRBJ2-3, with 10 positions matching TRBD2. Per germline, CDR1 SQVTM and CDR2 ANQGSEA. The CDR3 runs to 14 residues. CDR3 DNA: TGCAGTGTTAGTAGTGGAGCGGGGGGGCTGTCGCAGTATTTT. This gives the protein CSVSSGAGGLSQYF.

The chain recombines TRBV4-3 with TRBJ2-7, with D perhaps TRBD1 (5 bases). Germline CDR1 LGHNA, CDR2 YSLEER. Trimming left V 5 bases short and J 2 bases short, with 13 bases between. This CDR3 has 14 residues. CDR3: CASSFWQGAYEQYF. DNA for the CDR3: TGCGCCAGCAGCTTCTGGCAGGGCGCCTACGAGCAGTACTTC.

As DNA, the CDR3 is TGTGCCAGCAGAGGGACAGATACAGACTACGAGCAGTACTTC. It is translated as CASRGTDTDYEQYF. The J gene is TRBJ2-7, the V gene TRBV6-6; 7 bases line up with TRBD1. Germline V gene sequence: CDR1 MNHNY, CDR2 SVGAGI (reference sequence). The junction had 8 bases not matched to a gene; V was cut back by 6 bases and J by 3 bases. The length of the CDR3 is 14 residues.

This clone was counted only a few times. This chain uses TRBV30 with TRBJ1-6; maybe TRBD1 (6 bases). The ends were cut back, 5 bases at V and 10 bases at J, with 15 bases in the middle. This CDR3 is 13 amino acids long. Germline CDR1 and CDR2: GTSNPN and SVGIG (reference sequence). DNA for the CDR3: TGTGCCTGGGCCGGGACAATTGGATCACCCCTCCACTTT. Amino acid sequence: CAWAGTIGSPLHF.

The sample holds one count of this clone. The chain uses TRBV7-9 and TRBJ1-1; D is undetermined. The CDR3 runs to 14 residues. V lost 2 bases and J 0 bases, leaving 7 bases between the germline ends. Germline CDR1 is SEHNR and CDR2 is FQNEAQ (reference sequence). CDR3 loop: CASSLSGVNTEAFF. CDR3 in DNA: TGTGCCAGCAGCTTATCCGGGGTGAACACTGAAGCTTTCTTT.

The chain joins TRBV2 to TRBJ1-4, with TRBD1 identical over 7 bases. This CDR3 comprises 14 residues. V lost 6 bases and J lost 5; bases outside the gene matches: 6. Germline-derived CDR1 and CDR2 are SNHLY and FYNNEI. The CDR3 reads CASSRGTENEKLFF. CDR3 DNA sequence: TGTGCCAGCAGCAGGGGGACAGAAAATGAAAAACTGTTTTTT.

This chain joins TRBV2 and TRBJ2-1; D is perhaps TRBD1 (5 bases). Germline lookup yields CDR1 SNHLY and CDR2 FYNNEI. The CDR3 length is 15 residues. V was cut by 4 bases and J by 4 bases, with 14 bases left in between. This CDR3 is CASSGSAGFYNEQFF. The CDR3, as DNA: TGTGCCAGCAGTGGGTCGGCAGGGTTTTACAATGAGCAGTTCTTC.

V is TRBV3-1 (or the pseudogene TRBV3-2) and J is TRBJ1-3; D is possibly TRBD1 (5 bases). Trimming cost V 2 bases and J 8 bases, with 10 bases left between them. CDR3 length equals 13 residues. The V gene's germline CDR1 is LGHDT and CDR2 YNNKEL (reference sequence). This chain's CDR3 is CASSQQGSHTIYF. DNA for the CDR3: TGTGCCAGCAGCCAACAGGGATCTCACACCATATATTTT.

V and J are TRBV18 and TRBJ1-1; D perhaps matches TRBD1 (5 bases). This CDR3 comprises 14 residues. V gave up 3 bases and J gave up 4 bases, with 12 bases separating them. Looked up from germline, CDR1 is KGHSH and CDR2 is LQKENI. Here the CDR3 DNA reads TGTGCCAGCTCACCTCCCCCAGGGTTCACTGAAGCTTTCTTT. Residues: CASSPPPGFTEAFF.

The chain carries TRBV5-5 and TRBJ1-2; a possible D gene is TRBD1 (6 bases). CDR3 length: 15 amino acids. V shed 0 bases and J shed 2 bases, with 11 bases lying between them. CDR1 and CDR2 from the germline V gene are SGHKS and YYEKEE (reference sequence). CDR3: CASSLEQGSNYGYTF. The CDR3 nucleotides are TGTGCCAGCAGCTTGGAACAGGGTAGCAACTATGGCTACACCTTC.